This TCR beta chain is from a study of beta chain features in type 1 diabetes. At the level of the study: Regarding age, gender and cell yields, patients proved similar to healthy donors. General study points: Patients with Type 1 diabetes showed moderately but significantly shorter TCRB CDR3s in all four CD4+ subsets. The study left unresolved whether HLA type influences TCRB rearrangement.

Reverse transcribing all isolated RNA meant expressed TCRB transcripts were sequenced. Profiled with immunoSEQ multiplex PCR; TCRdb holds only in-frame clones, not every one. The sample lists almost 350,000 clones, less than 9.5% occurring once. Of note for this clone: Its antigen is as yet unknown.

The V gene's germline CDR1 is LNHNV and CDR2 YYDKDF (reference sequence). There are 13 residues in the CDR3. Trimming stripped 0 bases from V and 4 bases from J, with 6 bases between. This chain connects TRBV15 to TRBJ1-1; no clear D. The TCR sequence derives from a woman aged 18-29 years in good health. Sequencing was carried out using central memory CD4+ T cells from blood. The CDR3 sequence is CATSREVSTEAFF. The CDR3, as DNA: TGTGCCACCAGCAGAGAAGTCAGCACTGAAGCTTTCTTT.